This T cell receptor (beta chain) was identified in a study of T cells in Graves' hyperthyroidism and ophthalmopathy. RNA transcripts gave rise to amplified TCR beta CDR3 regions. First-round RT-PCR targeting the TCR CDR3 was performed with the HTBI primer set. TCRdb reprocessed the multiplex PCR reads with MiXCR, giving one entry per CDR3 protein. The sample includes some 530,000 distinct CDR3 sequences, approximately 22% of them seen just once. The source is a woman in her 70s with Graves' ophthalmopathy. Specimen: blood.

The CDR3 spells CAWSEGSSNQPQHF. The CDR3 coding sequence is TGTGCCTGGAGTGAAGGATCTAGCAATCAGCCCCAGCATTTT. This rearrangement joins TRBV30 to TRBJ1-5; D gene uncertain. V gave up 1 base and J gave up 0 bases, with 7 bases separating them. Germline values: CDR1 GTSNPN, CDR2 SVGIG (reference sequence). This CDR3 region has 14 residues.